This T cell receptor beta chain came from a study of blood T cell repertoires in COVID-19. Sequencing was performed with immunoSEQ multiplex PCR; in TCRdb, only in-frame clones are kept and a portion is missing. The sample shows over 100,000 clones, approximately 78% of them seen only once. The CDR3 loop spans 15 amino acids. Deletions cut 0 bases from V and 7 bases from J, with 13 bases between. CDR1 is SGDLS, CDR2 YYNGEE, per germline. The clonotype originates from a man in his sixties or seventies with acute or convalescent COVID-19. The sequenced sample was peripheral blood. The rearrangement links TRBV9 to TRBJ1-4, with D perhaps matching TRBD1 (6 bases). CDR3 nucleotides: TGTGCCAGCAGCGTAGAAAGGGGGAAGGGTGAAAAACTGTTTTTT. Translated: CASSVERGKGEKLFF.